This T cell receptor beta chain was sequenced for a study of T cells in Graves' hyperthyroidism and ophthalmopathy (dated by TCRdb to about 2019). The study in broad terms: Peripheral blood samples were taken at the time of initial diagnosis, prior to any treatment. To identify distinguishing TCR V-J signatures, a discovery cohort of about a hundred patients was used, comprising 40 to 45 with Graves' ophthalmopathy and 55 to 65 with stable Graves' hyperthyroidism. Prospective prediction of ophthalmopathy was tested in an independent validation cohort of fewer than 20 hyperthyroidism patients and around 16 patients who later progressed to ophthalmopathy. For training and testing, the 100 or so patients in the discovery cohort were randomly divided in a 7:3 ratio. In roughly six Graves' hyperthyroidism patients, the study also compared T-cell repertoires from thyroid tissue with T-cell repertoires from blood. After sampling, hyperthyroidism patients received methimazole starting at 30 mg daily, and ophthalmopathy patients received high-dose intravenous methylprednisolone. According to the paper, TCR Vbeta CDR3 sequencing was carried out on about 140 peripheral blood samples, which came from over 40 ophthalmopathy, 80 or so hyperthyroidism and about 17 progressor patients. What the research found in general, with its limitations: Sample size was not statistically predetermined, and investigators were not blinded to group allocation. In validation, the model predicted progression to ophthalmopathy with over 65% sensitivity and less than 75% specificity, a median of about six months before onset. A model built on a 13 V-J signature distinguished ophthalmopathy from stable hyperthyroidism, reaching about 88% sensitivity and about 81% specificity in cross-validation and 80%/75% in testing. Most expanded thyroid clonotypes (frequency above 0.001) were also found in blood, which suggests that blood repertoires may mirror thyroid immune responses.

The V end loses 1 base and the J end loses 5 bases, and a stretch of 18 bases separates them. The CDR3 covers 16 residues, taking in both the cysteine and the phenylalanine. Only the CDR3 portion is preserved as DNA: 48 bases, with reading frame beginning at the first base. CDR1 and CDR2, per the germline V gene (reference sequence), are DFQATT and SNEGSKA. This clonotype was counted a few times. Its antigen is not yet known. Base qualities are not recorded, but no much larger clone differs from it by a single base. Hyperthyroidism patients were newly diagnosed, had a disease duration of under 2 months, and were aged 18 to 65 years. Any patient with an uncontrolled infection, another autoimmune disease, pregnancy or lactation was excluded. Diagnoses were established on the basis of clinical symptoms, serum thyroxine and TRAb, thyroid ultrasound, and orbital computed tomography. For progressor patients, blood was drawn at the first diagnosis of hyperthyroidism, before any ophthalmopathy symptoms had appeared. PBMCs were isolated from about 9.2 ml of fresh peripheral blood by Ficoll-Paque density gradient centrifugation. Progressor patients were initially diagnosed with Graves' hyperthyroidism and developed ophthalmopathy during follow-up. Trizol reagent was used to extract total RNA, and RNA quality was then checked on an Agilent 2100 Bioanalyzer.

Amplification of TCR beta CDR3 regions was carried out from RNA transcripts. The first round of RT-PCR for the TCR CDR3 was performed with the HTBI primer set and the Qiagen OneStep RT-PCR kit. A second multiplex PCR round built the libraries, followed by size selection and purification. Sequencing of the libraries was done on an Illumina HiSeq2000 using paired-end 100 bp reads. Concerning the study's data processing: Raw data were processed with SOAPnuke, discarding reads with adapters, uncalled bases, mean Phred below 15, or no exact constant-primer or identifier match. COPE v1.2.5 was used to merge the high-quality paired reads, and each unique nucleotide sequence was defined as a clonotype. MiTCR v1.1 was used to align the clonotypes against IMGT TRBV, TRBD and TRBJ reference segments. Analysis was restricted to V-J combinations with a frequency above 0.0001, which covered 99.2% of repertoires. The TCS score was defined as the ratio of F50 (clonal expansion) to E x V (chaos), calculated using BLOSUM62-based TCRdist between CDR3 peptides within each V-J. Welch's t-statistics and random forest reduced roughly 530 V-J features to 10 to 15, which were used in a naive Bayes classifier (R e1071). TCRdb ran its own pipeline on the public reads, namely fastp trimming at Q25 and MiXCR clone calling, and kept in-frame beta chains. All rows with the same CDR3 protein become a single entry with the most common DNA and genes. V and J calls and clone size were set by TCRdb, not the authors. The sample has 370,000 or so distinct CDR3 sequences on record, roughly 14% of them singletons. Of the sample, 20% to 25% falls within the top ten clones.

The sample taken for sequencing was blood. The TCR was taken from a man in his thirties or forties with Graves' hyperthyroidism that later progressed to Graves' ophthalmopathy. Recombination connected TRBV20-1 to TRBJ1-5; perhaps TRBD1 is the D gene, with 5 bases matching. At the DNA level, the sequence is TGCAGTGCTAGAGGTTGGGGACGGTACGTCGATCAGCCCCAGCATTTT. This codes for CSARGWGRYVDQPQHF.